The 18 T cell receptor beta chains in this list originate from one sample, sequenced in a study of post-analysis software for immune sequencing data. Their recognized antigens are unknown. Presence of unique molecular identifiers characterized the TCR beta cDNA libraries. TCRdb used MiXCR to reprocess the PCR reads, holding one entry per CDR3 protein. The repertoire holds some 700,000 distinct CDR3 sequences, with approximately 59% as singletons. General study points: TRBV segments more frequent in patients than in controls numbered five and included TRBV5-6, TRBV5-1 and TRBV20-1.

Material: blood. These receptors came from a girl aged 2-10 years with multiple sclerosis.

The chain employs TRBV20-1 and TRBJ2-3, with TRBD2 matching over 12 bases. The ends lost 2 bases at V and 0 bases at J; junction bases unmatched: 18. The CDR3 has 21 amino acids. The germline CDR1 and CDR2 sequences are DFQATT and SNEGSKA (reference sequence). The CDR3: CSARSTSGGETSTASTDTQYF. CDR3 bases: TGCAGTGCTAGATCGACTAGCGGGGGAGAAACCTCTACTGCCAGCACAGATACGCAGTATTTT.

The rearrangement uses TRBV7-3 and TRBJ2-7; tentative D call: TRBD2 (5 bases). This CDR3 comprises 16 residues. CDR1 and CDR2 (germline): SGHTA, FQGTGA. The germline V and J ends were trimmed by 5 bases and 3 bases, with 20 bases remaining between them. The CDR3: CASSPTQSSVFYEQYF. The CDR3 DNA follows: TGTGCCAGCAGCCCTACCCAGAGTAGCGTATTCTACGAGCAGTACTTC.

The V and J genes are TRBV4-1 and TRBJ2-7; the D gene could be TRBD1 or TRBD2 (5 bases each). V lost 2 bases and J lost 0, with 11 bases in between. The CDR3 runs 15 residues. Germline V lookup: CDR1 MGHRA, CDR2 YSYEKL. The CDR3 sequence is CASSQPRDGSYEQYF. The CDR3 DNA is TGCGCCAGCAGCCAACCCCGGGACGGCTCCTACGAGCAGTACTTC.

The chain combines TRBV24-1 with TRBJ2-5; 9 bases match TRBD1. V lost 1 base, J lost 3 bases, and 8 bases stayed unmatched. This CDR3 is built from 17 residues. CDR1 and CDR2 (germline): KGHDR, SFDVKD. CDR3 bases: TGTGCCACCAGTGATTTTGGAGGAGGGACAGGGAAAGAGACCCAGTACTTC. Translation: CATSDFGGGTGKETQYF.

The chain carries TRBV24-1 and TRBJ2-1; a possible D gene is TRBD1 (7 bases). The CDR3 contains 16 residues. V lost 3 bases and J lost 8, with 19 bases in between. From germline, CDR1 is KGHDR and CDR2 SFDVKD. The DNA of the CDR3 is TGTGCCACCAGTGATCCCCAGGGGGGCGATTCGGATGAGCAGTTCTTC. This sequence encodes CATSDPQGGDSDEQFF.

This clonotype was observed a handful of times. This chain connects TRBV5-1 to TRBJ2-1; TRBD2 is a possible D gene (5 bases). Per the germline V gene, CDR1 is SGHRS and CDR2 is YFSETQ. V was trimmed by 4 bases and J by 3 bases, leaving 14 bases between them. CDR3 size: 15 residues. The CDR3 sequence: CASSGSTEGYNEQFF. CDR3 DNA: TGCGCCAGCAGCGGATCAACCGAGGGCTACAATGAGCAGTTCTTC.

This clonotype was seen a single time. V is TRBV7-2 and J is TRBJ1-1, with D possibly being TRBD1 (5 bases). V was cut by 1 base and J by 7 bases, with 13 bases left in between. The CDR3 length is 14 residues. Germline V gives CDR1 SGHTA, CDR2 FQGNSA. In DNA, the CDR3 is TGTGCCAGCAGCTTAGGGGGTGGGACTGATGAAGCTTTCTTT. Its protein is CASSLGGGTDEAFF. Together with reference TRBV7-2 and TRBJ1-1, the CDR3 gives the full variable domain: GAGVSQSPSNKVTEKGKDVELRCDPISGHTALYWYRQSLGQGLEFLIYFQGNSAPDKSGLPSDRFSAERTGGSVSTLTIQRTQQEDSAVYLCASSLGGGTDEAFFGQGTRLTVV.

CDR3 sequence reads: CSVESDIAKNIQYF. The CDR3 nucleotides read TGCAGCGTTGAATCGGACATAGCCAAAAACATTCAGTACTTC. V gene TRBV29-1 combines with J gene TRBJ2-4; possibly TRBD1 for D (5 bases). CDR1 and CDR2 (germline): SQVTM, ANQGSEA. V shed 2 bases and J shed 0 bases, with 8 bases lying between them. The CDR3 totals 14 residues.

The rearrangement uses TRBV4-3 and TRBJ1-4; TRBD1 might be the D (5 bases). CDR3 size: 15 residues. V lost 0 bases and J 5 bases, leaving 10 bases between the germline ends. Germline loops: CDR1 LGHNA, CDR2 YSLEER. The CDR3 here is CASSQDRAGNEKLFF. The CDR3 DNA follows: TGCGCCAGCAGCCAAGATAGGGCAGGGAATGAAAAACTGTTTTTT.

The chain has TRBV29-1 and TRBJ1-5; tentatively, D is TRBD1 (6 bases). There are 14 residues in the CDR3. In germline, CDR1 is SQVTM, CDR2 ANQGSEA. V was trimmed by 6 bases and J by 4 bases, leaving 16 bases between them. CDR3 sequence: CSVSPGGQNQPQHF. CDR3 coding DNA: TGCAGCGTCAGTCCCGGGGGCCAAAATCAGCCCCAGCATTTT.

This chain's CDR3 is CAISKPGTDTQYF. The CDR3 DNA reads TGTGCCATCAGTAAACCCGGCACAGATACGCAGTATTTT. The chain couples TRBV10-3 to TRBJ2-3; unclear D gene. The length of the CDR3 is 13 residues. Germline lookup yields CDR1 ENHRY and CDR2 SYGVKD. The V and J ends lost 5 bases and 1 base respectively, with 7 bases between them.

V is TRBV4-1 and J is TRBJ1-2, with 7 bases identical to TRBD1. This CDR3 is 16 amino acids long. The germline V gene encodes CDR1 MGHRA and CDR2 YSYEKL. Trimming cost V 4 bases and J 4 bases; bases outside gene matches: 12. CDR3 DNA: TGCGCCAGCAGCCTGAACTTAGGAGGGACAGTCTATGGCTACACCTTC. It codes for CASSLNLGGTVYGYTF.

CDR3 DNA sequence: TGTGCCAGCTCACCAAGGGTCAGCCAAGAGACCCAGTACTTC. It yields the protein CASSPRVSQETQYF. The chain couples TRBV18 to TRBJ2-5; D not resolved. Germline assignment: CDR1 KGHSH and CDR2 LQKENI. Trimming cost V 2 bases and J 1 base, with 8 bases left between them. CDR3 length equals 14 residues.

This rearrangement joins TRBV20-1 to TRBJ2-3, with 7 bases lining up with TRBD2. V was clipped by 0 bases and J by 0 bases; unmatched bases: 15. Germline V CDR1 and CDR2: DFQATT, SNEGSKA (reference sequence). This CDR3 is built from 19 residues. CDR3 amino acids: CSAREGGRRSERSTDTQYF. Written as DNA, the CDR3 is TGCAGTGCTAGAGAGGGCGGGAGACGAAGTGAGAGGAGCACAGATACGCAGTATTTT.

The chain combines TRBV29-1 with TRBJ1-4, with 9 bases that match TRBD1. V trimming: 6 bases; J trimming: 7 bases; junction bases outside the gene matches: 6. The CDR3 loop spans 13 amino acids. Germline CDR1 reads SQVTM; CDR2 reads ANQGSEA. The CDR3 region is CSVSGQGIEKLFF. CDR3 nucleotide sequence: TGCAGCGTATCGGGACAGGGAATTGAAAAACTGTTTTTT.

A few counts support this clonotype. The chain is built from TRBV29-1 and TRBJ2-6; D is possibly TRBD2 (5 bases). Germline V gene lookup returns CDR1 SQVTM and CDR2 ANQGSEA. The CDR3 is made up of 16 amino acids. V gave up 6 bases and J gave up 0 bases, with 15 bases separating them. The CDR3 region is CSVSPAGLSGANVLTF. CDR3 coding DNA: TGCAGCGTATCCCCGGCGGGCCTCTCTGGGGCCAACGTCCTGACTTTC.

The gene calls are TRBV20-1 and TRBJ2-1; D assignment may be TRBD1 or TRBD2 (5 bases each). The CDR3 sequence is 11 residues long. CDR1 is DFQATT and CDR2 is SNEGSKA in the germline V gene (reference sequence). In DNA, the CDR3 is TGCTCCAGCCCGAGGGGCGATGGGCAGTTCTTC. This gives the protein CSSPRGDGQFF.

The chain is built from TRBV20-1 and TRBJ1-3, with no clear D. This CDR3 has 14 residues. Germline V gene data show CDR1 as DFQATT and CDR2 as SNEGSKA (reference sequence). The V end lost 0 bases, the J end lost 2 bases, and 8 bases lay between the germline ends. The CDR3 DNA follows: TGCAGTGCTAGAGACACACTCGCTGGAAACACCATATATTTT. This translates into CSARDTLAGNTIYF.